This T cell receptor (beta chain) was sequenced during a study of T cells in Graves' hyperthyroidism and ophthalmopathy. General study results and limits: Within blood appeared most thyroid clonotypes that had expanded above 0.001.

Amplification of TCR beta CDR3 regions used RNA as the template. The HTBI primer set drove a first-round RT-PCR of the TCR CDR3. TCRdb called the multiplex PCR reads again in MiXCR, with one record for every CDR3 protein. The repertoire holds 550,000 to 800,000 distinct CDR3 sequences, with 16% as singletons. CDR3 length equals 17 residues. The germline V gene encodes CDR1 SGHAT and CDR2 FQDESV (reference sequence). With 4 bases clipped from V and 9 bases from J, the junction kept 11 bases outside the gene matches. This clonotype was seen many times. Antigen specificity is unknown. Absent ophthalmopathy progression within 18 months defined stable Graves' hyperthyroidism.

The TCR sequence derives from a man between 18 and 35 years old with Graves' hyperthyroidism. This chain joins TRBV11-1 and TRBJ1-6; TRBD1 matches at 11 bases. Sequenced input: blood. CDR3 in DNA: TGTGCCAGCAGCTCCGGACAGGGGGCGACCTCCGGTTCACCCCTCCACTTT. Translated: CASSSGQGATSGSPLHF.